These 27 T cell receptor beta chains were all obtained from the same sample, sequenced in a study of T cells in Graves' hyperthyroidism and ophthalmopathy. Amplification yielded TCR beta CDR3 regions, with RNA transcripts as the source. A set of HTBI primers served as the primers for a first-round RT-PCR of the TCR CDR3. TCRdb redid the calling of the multiplex PCR reads with MiXCR, one entry per CDR3 protein. Among about 360,000 distinct CDR3 sequences listed, 13% were seen once. The sequencing input was blood. Receptors originate from a man younger than 40 with Graves' hyperthyroidism that later progressed to Graves' ophthalmopathy.

This clonotype was counted only a few times. V is TRBV19 and J is TRBJ1-5; possible D gene TRBD1, 6 bases. V lost 10 bases to trimming and J lost 0 bases, with 19 bases between them. Germline V gene sequence: CDR1 LNHDA, CDR2 SQIVND (reference sequence). The CDR3 runs 16 residues. The CDR3 nucleotides read TGTGCCACCCAGTTTGGGGGCCGTTATAGCAATCAGCCCCAGCATTTT. It is translated as CATQFGGRYSNQPQHF.

This clonotype was seen at least ten times. The chain couples TRBV11-3 to TRBJ1-1; tentative D call: TRBD1 (5 bases). CDR1 and CDR2 (germline): SGHNT, YENEEA. The CDR3 runs to 13 residues. V was cut by 7 bases and J by 6 bases, with 15 bases left in between. DNA for the CDR3: TGTGCCAGCATGGTGGGGGACGCCCCTGAAGCTTTCTTT. Translation gives CASMVGDAPEAFF.

The rearrangement links TRBV19 to TRBJ1-3; D is unclear. Between the trimmed V and J ends, which lost 9 bases and 0 bases, there was a span of 12 bases. Germline V gene sequence: CDR1 LNHDA, CDR2 SQIVND (reference sequence). This CDR3 is built from 14 residues. Written as DNA, the CDR3 is TGTGCCAGCCGTACAGCCTTCTCTGGAAACACCATATATTTT. Amino acids: CASRTAFSGNTIYF.

For this clonotype: This may be a read error: a much more frequent sequence differs by one nucleotide. The V call is TRBV27, the J call TRBJ1-6, with a tentative D call TRBD1 (6 bases). The CDR3 sequence is 14 residues long. The germline V gene encodes CDR1 MNHEY and CDR2 SMNVEV (reference sequence). The V end was cut by 4 bases, the J end by 8 bases, with 12 bases between. In DNA form, the CDR3 reads TGTGCCAGCAGTTACGGCCAGGGGTATTCACCCCTCCACTTT. This encodes CASSYGQGYSPLHF.

V and J are TRBV28 and TRBJ1-2, with D perhaps matching TRBD1 (6 bases). CDR3 length: 13 residues. V shed 6 bases and J shed 1 base, with 9 bases lying between them. Germline loops: CDR1 MDHEN, CDR2 SYDVKM. The CDR3 region is CASRDSNNYGYTF. For the CDR3, the DNA is TGTGCCAGCAGGGACAGTAATAACTATGGCTACACCTTC.

Many counts were recorded for this clonotype. The chain couples TRBV7-2 to TRBJ2-5; 9 bases map to TRBD1. The CDR3 extends over 13 amino acids. Looked up from germline, CDR1 is SGHTA and CDR2 is FQGNSA. Losses at the gene ends were 5 bases for V and 6 bases for J; bases not matched to a gene: 4. The CDR3 DNA reads as TGTGCCAGCAGCCCCGACAGGGGGAAGACCCAGTACTTC. Translation gives CASSPDRGKTQYF.

The rearrangement uses TRBV4-1 and TRBJ2-2, with TRBD1 matching over 9 bases. Germline loops: CDR1 MGHRA, CDR2 YSYEKL. V lost 2 bases to trimming and J lost 4 bases; unmatched junction nucleotides: 5. The CDR3 is 16 residues long. The CDR3 spells CASSQWTGEATGELFF. As DNA, the CDR3 is TGCGCCAGCAGCCAATGGACAGGGGAGGCCACCGGGGAGCTGTTTTTT.

The chain employs TRBV20-1 and TRBJ2-3; 8 positions match TRBD2. CDR1 and CDR2 (germline): DFQATT, SNEGSKA (reference sequence). After removal of 8 bases from V and 4 bases from J, the junction contained 14 bases not matched to a gene. The CDR3 covers 15 residues. The CDR3 nucleotides read TGCAGTACTACACCGGGACTAGTAGTTCCAGATACGCAGTATTTT. Protein: CSTTPGLVVPDTQYF.

This clonotype was counted many times. The chain links TRBV18 to TRBJ2-1; 7 positions match TRBD2. The CDR3 totals 15 residues. V trimming: 2 bases; J trimming: 10 bases; junction bases outside the gene matches: 11. Germline lookup yields CDR1 KGHSH and CDR2 LQKENI. In DNA, the CDR3 is TGTGCCAGCTCACCAGAGCGACTAGCTCCGTGGGAGCAGTTCTTC. Translating gives CASSPERLAPWEQFF. Full variable domain (missing parts from reference TRBV18 and TRBJ2-1): NAGVMQNPRHLVRRRGQEARLRCSPMKGHSHVYWYRQLPEEGLKFMVYLQKENIIDESGMPKERFSAEFPKEGPSILRIQQVVRGDSAAYFCASSPERLAPWEQFFGPGTRLTVL.

In its sample, this clonotype was seen many times. The J gene is TRBJ1-2, the V gene TRBV11-3, with D possibly being TRBD1 (5 bases). The germline V gene has CDR1 SGHNT and CDR2 YENEEA. Trimming left V 4 bases short and J 4 bases short, with 10 bases between. The CDR3 has 13 residues. The CDR3 protein is CASSSRGLYGYTF. In DNA form, the CDR3 reads TGTGCCAGCAGCTCTCGGGGACTCTATGGCTACACCTTC.

This clonotype was found many times. The genes are TRBV11-1 and TRBJ2-1; 9 nucleotides agree with TRBD2. From germline, CDR1 is SGHAT and CDR2 FQDESV (reference sequence). CDR3 size: 15 residues. V gave up 3 bases and J gave up 9 bases; unmatched junction bases: 9. CDR3 region: CASSLIVAGVGEQFF. The DNA of the CDR3 is TGTGCCAGCAGCTTGATTGTAGCGGGGGTTGGTGAGCAGTTCTTC.

This rearrangement joins TRBV18 to TRBJ2-5; 7 nucleotides match TRBD1. J lost 5 bases, V lost 6 bases, and 12 bases had no gene match. Per germline, CDR1 KGHSH and CDR2 LQKENI. CDR3 length: 15 residues. The CDR3, as DNA: TGTGCCAGCTCCCTAGGACAGGCGCGGGTGGAGACCCAGTACTTC. This encodes CASSLGQARVETQYF.

The sample holds many counts of this clonotype. This chain joins TRBV7-9 and TRBJ2-1; no definite D call. V was clipped by 5 bases and J by 4 bases, with 18 bases between them. The CDR3 is 16 residues long. Germline V gene lookup returns CDR1 SEHNR and CDR2 FQNEAQ (reference sequence). CDR3 region: CASSPLSALAYNEQFF. DNA of the CDR3: TGTGCCAGCAGCCCTTTGTCTGCGTTAGCTTACAATGAGCAGTTCTTC.

The chain has TRBV6-1 and TRBJ1-5; D unclear. The CDR3 runs to 15 residues. The V end was cut by 4 bases, the J end by 5 bases, with 15 bases between. Germline values: CDR1 MNHNS, CDR2 SASEGT. The DNA for the CDR3 is TGTGCCAGCAGTGCCCGACTAGGGAGGGATCAGCCCCAGCATTTT. It is translated as CASSARLGRDQPQHF.

This clonotype was seen at least ten times. The rearrangement uses TRBV30 and TRBJ1-2; 8 positions agree with TRBD1. This CDR3 comprises 13 residues. Per germline, CDR1 GTSNPN and CDR2 SVGIG (reference sequence). J gave up 4 bases and V 4 bases, and 5 bases lay outside the gene matches. Written as DNA, the CDR3 is TGTGCCTGGAACGGACAGGGCTCCTATGGCTACACCTTC. It is translated as CAWNGQGSYGYTF.

This clonotype appeared many times. This chain links TRBV28 with TRBJ2-7; 10 positions agree with TRBD2. In germline, CDR1 is MDHEN, CDR2 SYDVKM. This CDR3 is 15 amino acids long. V was pared by 5 bases and J by 1 base, with 5 bases of the junction left unmatched. The DNA of the CDR3 is TGTGCCAGCAGTGCCCCTAGCGGGGGATCCTACGAGCAGTACTTC. Its protein product is CASSAPSGGSYEQYF.

The rearrangement joins TRBV5-6 to TRBJ2-1, with D possibly being TRBD1 (6 bases). V lost 0 bases and J lost 4, with 14 bases in between. CDR1 is SGHDT and CDR2 is YYEEEE in the germline V gene. CDR3 length equals 16 residues. The CDR3 nucleotides read TGTGCCAGCAGCTTGGGAGGGGGTACAGGGTACAATGAGCAGTTCTTC. Translated: CASSLGGGTGYNEQFF.

This clonotype has ten or more counts. DNA of the CDR3: TGTGCCAGCAGTTTTCCCTCGACAGGGGCCTACGAGCAGTACTTC. Amino acids: CASSFPSTGAYEQYF. The rearrangement links TRBV28 to TRBJ2-7, with 8 bases aligning to TRBD1. CDR1 MDHEN and CDR2 SYDVKM come from the germline V gene. The CDR3 contains 15 residues. Trimming at V came to 3 bases and at J to 2 bases, leaving 6 bases not matched to a gene.

This clonotype was found many times. The chain is built from TRBV7-9 and TRBJ1-3, with D unclear. The CDR3 length is 13 residues. Trimming removed 6 bases at V and 4 bases at J, with 10 bases between. Germline CDR1 reads SEHNR; CDR2 reads FQNEAQ (reference sequence). DNA of the CDR3: TGTGCCAGCAGGTTGTATTCAGGAAACACCATATATTTT. Translated: CASRLYSGNTIYF.

The V call is TRBV7-9, the J call TRBJ2-1; TRBD1 might be the D (5 bases). Germline loops: CDR1 SEHNR, CDR2 FQNEAQ (reference sequence). This CDR3 has 16 residues. With 11 bases removed from V and 2 bases from J, the gap between germline ends came to 22 bases. The CDR3 DNA follows: TGTGCCTGCCGACAGTTCGGGCAGGTGACCTACAATGAGCAGTTCTTC. This codes for CACRQFGQVTYNEQFF.

This clonotype was seen repeatedly, ten times or more. V and J are TRBV12-3 or TRBV12-4 and TRBJ2-7; 9 nucleotides align to TRBD2. This CDR3 is 15 amino acids long. V was clipped by 5 bases and J by 7 bases; unmatched bases: 12. This CDR3 is CASSLEPGLADEQYF. DNA for the CDR3: TGTGCCAGCAGTCTAGAACCGGGACTAGCTGATGAGCAGTACTTC.

This clonotype appeared a few times. The chain combines TRBV5-1 with TRBJ1-1; the D gene is possibly TRBD1 (5 bases). CDR1 and CDR2 from the germline V gene are SGHRS and YFSETQ. Trimming left V 4 bases short and J 0 bases short, with 10 bases between. CDR3 length: 14 residues. The CDR3 protein is CASSPDTLNTEAFF. CDR3 sequence (DNA): TGCGCCAGCAGCCCGGACACCTTGAACACTGAAGCTTTCTTT.

This clonotype was seen at least ten times. The rearrangement links TRBV7-9 to TRBJ1-4; D is perhaps TRBD1 (6 bases). The CDR3 loop spans 15 amino acids. The germline V gene has CDR1 SEHNR and CDR2 FQNEAQ (reference sequence). V lost 7 bases and J lost 1, with 13 bases in between. CDR3 DNA sequence: TGTGCCAGCACCCAATGGGGGCGAACTAATGAAAAACTGTTTTTT. It yields the protein CASTQWGRTNEKLFF.

In this sample, this clonotype turned up a few times. The chain carries TRBV4-1 and TRBJ2-7; 8 positions match TRBD1. Trimming cost V 1 base and J 4 bases; bases outside gene matches: 3. The CDR3 loop spans 14 amino acids. Germline assignment: CDR1 MGHRA and CDR2 YSYEKL. The CDR3 is CASSQAGGAYEQYF. The CDR3 coding sequence is TGCGCCAGCAGCCAAGCAGGGGGCGCTTACGAGCAGTACTTC.

The chain is built from TRBV4-1 and TRBJ2-3, with D hard to call. Germline V CDR1 and CDR2: MGHRA, YSYEKL. The ends were cut back, 1 base at V and 7 bases at J, with 6 bases in the middle. The CDR3 is made up of 12 amino acids. Here the CDR3 DNA reads TGCGCCAGCAGCCAAGTCGGCTATACGCAGTATTTT. Amino acids: CASSQVGYTQYF.

This clonotype has more than one count but fewer than ten. The rearrangement uses TRBV7-9 and TRBJ1-6; tentative D call: TRBD1 (5 bases). CDR1 is SEHNR, CDR2 FQNEAQ, per germline (reference sequence). V was shortened by 6 bases and J by 7 bases, with 7 bases between the two germline ends. The CDR3 is 12 residues long. DNA for the CDR3: TGTGCCAGCAGGGGGCTGAATTCACCCCTCCACTTT. Translating it yields CASRGLNSPLHF.

This clonotype was recorded at least ten times. V is TRBV12-3 or TRBV12-4 and J is TRBJ2-3; the match to TRBD2 covers 12 bases. The CDR3 covers 16 residues. J gave up 5 bases and V 5 bases, and 8 bases lay outside the gene matches. CDR3 DNA sequence: TGTGCCAGCAGTCAACCTAGCGGGGGGGCCGGAGATACGCAGTATTTT. It is translated as CASSQPSGGAGDTQYF.